A selection of T cell receptor beta chains follows, all from one sample in a study of blood T cell repertoires in COVID-19. TCRdb's table, derived via immunoSEQ multiplex PCR, lists solely in-frame clones and lacks some. Seen here are about 250,000 clones, 88% observed once, and the top ten hold roughly 6.7%. Sequencing was carried out using peripheral blood. The receptors stem from a woman in her 30s with COVID-19, enrolled during active disease. Each CDR3 is given with its conserved first and last residue. Each record gives: CDR3 DNA, CDR3 protein, clone size, J gene, V gene, D gene. The D gene is left open where the match is weak. Where a row states a size, it is once, few, many or the class of an expanded clone; other rows omit it.

CDR3nt: TGCGCCAGCAGCTTGTACGCGGCGGGGTCCACCGGGGAGCTGTTTTTT; CDR3aa: CASSLYAAGSTGELFF; abundance: .; j_gene: TRBJ2-2; v_gene: TRBV5-1; d_gene: .
CDR3nt: TGTGCCAGCCCCCCCGGGCGGGGGGCCTCCTACAATGAGCAGTTCTTC; CDR3aa: CASPPGRGASYNEQFF; abundance: .; j_gene: TRBJ2-1; v_gene: TRBV5-8; d_gene: TRBD2
CDR3nt: TGTGCCAGCAGGGAACTAGCGGATCGCTCCTACGAGCAGTACTTC; CDR3aa: CASRELADRSYEQYF; abundance: few; j_gene: TRBJ2-7; v_gene: TRBV28; d_gene: TRBD2
CDR3nt: TGTGCCAGCACCCTAGGGGGTCGGAACTACGAGCAGTACTTC; CDR3aa: CASTLGGRNYEQYF; abundance: .; j_gene: TRBJ2-7; v_gene: TRBV7-9; d_gene: .
CDR3nt: TGTGCCAGCCAGCTAGCGGGAGGGTACAATGAGCAGTTCTTC; CDR3aa: CASQLAGGYNEQFF; abundance: once; j_gene: TRBJ2-1; v_gene: TRBV19; d_gene: TRBD2
CDR3nt: TGTGCCAGCAGCTTAATAAGGGGGGAGGGAGCCTACGAGCAGTACTTC; CDR3aa: CASSLIRGEGAYEQYF; abundance: many; j_gene: TRBJ2-7; v_gene: TRBV7-8; d_gene: .
CDR3nt: TGTGCCACCAGCCTCCGGGACAGACCGTACGAGCAGTACTTC; CDR3aa: CATSLRDRPYEQYF; abundance: .; j_gene: TRBJ2-7; v_gene: TRBV24-1; d_gene: TRBD1
CDR3nt: TGCAGCGTTGAGGTTTCACAGGGGGCGGGTGAGCAGTTCTTC; CDR3aa: CSVEVSQGAGEQFF; abundance: .; j_gene: TRBJ2-1; v_gene: TRBV29-1; d_gene: TRBD1
CDR3nt: TGTGCCACCAGTGGCGGGGTTGGGGGAACGGCCCAGCATTTT; CDR3aa: CATSGGVGGTAQHF; abundance: .; j_gene: TRBJ1-5; v_gene: TRBV24-1; d_gene: .
CDR3nt: TGTGCCAGCAGCTCACGCGACAGGAATGAAAAACTGTTTTTT; CDR3aa: CASSSRDRNEKLFF; abundance: .; j_gene: TRBJ1-4; v_gene: TRBV7-2; d_gene: .
CDR3nt: TGTGCCAGTAGTCACCGGACAGGGGAGAATTCACCCCTCCACTTT; CDR3aa: CASSHRTGENSPLHF; abundance: .; j_gene: TRBJ1-6; v_gene: TRBV19; d_gene: TRBD1
CDR3nt: TGTGCCAGCAGCCCCCAGGGGGGTTTGACAGATACGCAGTATTTT; CDR3aa: CASSPQGGLTDTQYF; abundance: .; j_gene: TRBJ2-3; v_gene: TRBV3-1/TRBV3-2; d_gene: .
CDR3nt: TGTGCCAGTAGTACCGAACACAGGGTGAACACTGAAGCTTTCTTT; CDR3aa: CASSTEHRVNTEAFF; abundance: .; j_gene: TRBJ1-1; v_gene: TRBV19; d_gene: .
CDR3nt: TGTGCCAGCAGTTACTCGATGACGGCGGCCTCCTACGAGCAGTACTTC; CDR3aa: CASSYSMTAASYEQYF; abundance: few; j_gene: TRBJ2-7; v_gene: TRBV6-5; d_gene: .